The rows below give T cell receptor beta chains drawn from one sample of a study of OX40 agonist ivuxolimab in advanced cancers. Generated by immunoSEQ multiplex PCR, the TCRdb table keeps only in-frame clones and is missing some. The sample records more than 75,000 clones, roughly 91% being singletons. The specimen comprised CD4+ or CD8+ T cells sorted from blood, sampled in a trial of the OX40 agonist ivuxolimab. The receptors here all came from an adult with an advanced solid tumor such as melanoma, head and neck, liver or kidney cancer. CDR3s include the opening cysteine and the closing phenylalanine or tryptophan. The order of the fields is clone size, D gene, V gene, J gene, CDR3 protein, CDR3 DNA. A D gene is named only where the DNA matches it firmly. Rows may omit the clone size; those that give it use once, few, many or a size class.

.	.	TRBV4-3	TRBJ2-1	CASSQERFQEANNEQFF	TGCGCCAGCAGCCAAGAAAGGTTTCAGGAGGCAAACAATGAGCAGTTCTTC
.	TRBD1	TRBV27	TRBJ2-7	CASSPQTGVPYEQYF	TGTGCCAGCAGTCCCCAGACAGGGGTCCCCTACGAGCAGTACTTC
.	.	TRBV30	TRBJ1-1	CAWSVQGGGTEAFF	TGTGCCTGGAGTGTACAAGGGGGTGGCACTGAAGCTTTCTTT
.	TRBD1	TRBV10-3	TRBJ1-1	CAISETGGDTEAFF	TGTGCCATCAGTGAGACAGGGGGAGACACTGAAGCTTTCTTT
.	.	TRBV19	TRBJ1-1	CASSTGALSVNTEAFF	TGTGCCAGTAGTACCGGGGCCTTGTCGGTGAACACTGAAGCTTTCTTT
.	.	TRBV18	TRBJ1-2	CASSPETLRNYGYTF	TGTGCCAGCTCACCGGAGACTCTCCGTAACTATGGCTACACCTTC
.	.	TRBV14	TRBJ2-5	CASSQGHLETQYF	TGTGCCAGCAGCCAAGGTCACTTAGAGACCCAGTACTTC
.	.	TRBV6-1	TRBJ2-7	CASTITYEQYF	TGTGCCAGCACGATAACCTACGAGCAGTACTTC
.	.	TRBV10-3	TRBJ1-5	CANNGQGPNQPQHF	TGTGCCAACAATGGGCAGGGTCCTAATCAGCCCCAGCATTTT
.	.	TRBV7-2	TRBJ2-5	CASRINSGEETQYF	TGTGCCAGCAGGATTAATTCGGGGGAAGAGACCCAGTACTTC
.	TRBD1	TRBV5-5	TRBJ2-7	CASGGQGVSEQYF	TGTGCCAGCGGGGGACAGGGCGTTTCCGAGCAGTACTTC
.	.	TRBV7-9	TRBJ2-2	CASSLGLATGELFF	TGTGCCAGCAGCTTGGGGCTTGCCACCGGGGAGCTGTTTTTT
.	.	TRBV5-1	TRBJ2-3	CASSLWGNSGDTQYF	TGCGCCAGCAGCTTGTGGGGAAACTCGGGAGATACGCAGTATTTT
.	TRBD1	TRBV28	TRBJ1-1	CASTPRQGTEAFF	TGTGCCAGCACCCCGAGACAGGGGACTGAAGCTTTCTTT
once	.	TRBV11-3	TRBJ2-5	CASSLGVGPETQYF	TGTGCCAGCAGCTTAGGGGTAGGACCAGAGACCCAGTACTTC